Below are 32 T cell receptor beta chains sequenced from a single sample in a study of PD-L1 blockade in urothelial cancer. The assay was immunoSEQ multiplex PCR, and TCRdb's table has in-frame clones only and misses some. The sample lists more than 40,000 clones, about 88% occurring once. The material was PBMCs, obtained around atezolizumab (anti-PD-L1) treatment. These receptors all come from a woman between 55 and 75 years old with urothelial cancer.

The gene calls are TRBV4-1 and TRBJ1-2; 8 nucleotides line up with TRBD1. Germline V gives CDR1 MGHRA, CDR2 YSYEKL. The CDR3 runs to 16 residues. V lost 3 bases to trimming and J lost 8 bases; unmatched junction nucleotides: 14. In DNA, the CDR3 is TGCGCCAGCAGCCAGATATACCCTCAGGGGGCGCGGGGCTACACCTTC. Protein product: CASSQIYPQGARGYTF.

The V gene is TRBV2, the J gene TRBJ1-5; 9 nucleotides agree with TRBD1. Germline V gene lookup returns CDR1 SNHLY and CDR2 FYNNEI. The CDR3 is made up of 14 amino acids. V shed 8 bases, J shed 5 bases, and the junction held 7 bases outside the gene matches. CDR3 protein: CASGGQGGHQPQHF. The CDR3, as DNA: TGTGCCAGCGGGGGACAGGGAGGCCATCAGCCCCAGCATTTT.

Many counts were recorded for this clone. The chain has TRBV28 and TRBJ1-5; D not resolved. CDR3 length equals 17 residues. The V and J ends lost 4 bases and 0 bases respectively, with 16 bases between them. Germline assignment: CDR1 MDHEN and CDR2 SYDVKM. CDR3 nucleotide sequence: TGTGCCAGCAGTTACGTGAGGGCCCGATATAGCAATCAGCCCCAGCATTTT. Residues: CASSYVRARYSNQPQHF.

The chain combines TRBV29-1 with TRBJ2-2, with D unresolved. Trimming took 4 bases from V and 4 from J, leaving 7 bases between them. CDR1 SQVTM and CDR2 ANQGSEA come from the germline V gene. The CDR3 is 12 residues long. This chain's CDR3 is CSVASGTGELFF. The CDR3 bases are TGCAGCGTTGCGTCAGGCACCGGGGAGCTGTTTTTT.

The chain has TRBV7-6 and TRBJ1-5; perhaps TRBD1 as D (6 bases). Trimming removed 5 bases from V and 7 bases from J, with 12 bases in between. From germline, CDR1 is SGHVS and CDR2 FNYEAQ. The CDR3 spans 13 residues. Written as DNA, the CDR3 is TGTGCCAGCAGCCCGGGACAAGGCCAGCCCCAGCATTTT. Its translation: CASSPGQGQPQHF.

The count of this clone is one. This chain links TRBV19 with TRBJ2-3; a weak D match, TRBD2 (6 bases). The CDR3 sequence is 12 residues long. V lost 5 bases and J 8 bases, leaving 11 bases between the germline ends. Germline assignment: CDR1 LNHDA and CDR2 SQIVND (reference sequence). CDR3 sequence: CASSGGSGTQYF. The CDR3 region has the DNA TGTGCCAGTAGTGGGGGGTCGGGTACGCAGTATTTT.

V and J are TRBV7-2 and TRBJ1-3; no firm D call. The V end was cut by 5 bases, the J end by 0 bases, with 11 bases between. The CDR3 covers 15 residues. In germline, CDR1 is SGHTA, CDR2 FQGNSA. Here the CDR3 DNA reads TGTGCCAGCAGCCCAGAGGCTTACTCTGGAAACACCATATATTTT. The encoded protein is CASSPEAYSGNTIYF.

In the case of this clone: The sample holds other DNA sequences that translate to the same CDR3. The rearrangement uses TRBV9 and TRBJ2-5, with D hard to call. The CDR3 spans 13 residues. Germline loops: CDR1 SGDLS, CDR2 YYNGEE. Trimming removed 0 bases at V and 8 bases at J, with 11 bases between. CDR3 sequence reads: CASSVGLDGTQYF. Here the CDR3 DNA reads TGTGCCAGCAGCGTAGGTCTCGATGGCACCCAGTACTTC.

V and J are TRBV28 and TRBJ1-1; tentative D call: TRBD1 (6 bases). Per the germline V gene, CDR1 is MDHEN and CDR2 is SYDVKM. With 5 bases removed from V and 3 bases from J, the gap between germline ends came to 16 bases. The CDR3 sequence is 15 residues long. Here the CDR3 reads CASSISPGVDTEAFF. Written as DNA, the CDR3 is TGTGCCAGCAGTATTTCCCCAGGGGTGGACACTGAAGCTTTCTTT.

The gene calls are TRBV18 and TRBJ1-1; D might be TRBD1 (6 bases). Trimming took 4 bases from V and 3 from J, leaving 9 bases between them. The CDR3 sequence is 13 residues long. The germline V gene encodes CDR1 KGHSH and CDR2 LQKENI. In DNA, the CDR3 is TGTGCCAGCTCACGGCAGGGGTACACTGAAGCTTTCTTT. This codes for CASSRQGYTEAFF.

The genes are TRBV6-5 and TRBJ1-4, with 8 bases that match TRBD1. The length of the CDR3 is 15 residues. Germline V gives CDR1 MNHEY, CDR2 SVGAGI. The V and J ends lost 5 bases and 6 bases, in that order; junction bases with no gene match: 8. CDR3 in DNA: TGTGCCAGCAGTCGCCGACAGGGGACGTATGAAAAACTGTTTTTT. Amino acids: CASSRRQGTYEKLFF.

J is TRBJ1-2 and V is TRBV27; D perhaps matches TRBD1 (5 bases). Germline V lookup: CDR1 MNHEY, CDR2 SMNVEV (reference sequence). V lost 3 bases, J lost 7 bases, and 12 bases lay in between. The CDR3 covers 13 residues. CDR3 DNA sequence: TGTGCCAGCAGTTTTCAAGGGGTGGGTGGCTACACCTTC. It translates to CASSFQGVGGYTF.

This chain uses TRBV27 with TRBJ1-2; 9 nucleotides line up with TRBD1. With V trimmed by 3 bases and J by 8 bases, 4 bases remained unmatched. From germline, CDR1 is MNHEY and CDR2 SMNVEV (reference sequence). The CDR3 spans 13 residues. The CDR3 nucleotides are TGTGCCAGCAGTTTTACAGGGGGCTACGGCTACACCTTC. Its translation: CASSFTGGYGYTF.

The chain combines TRBV27 with TRBJ2-3, with D perhaps TRBD2 (6 bases). In germline, CDR1 is MNHEY, CDR2 SMNVEV (reference sequence). The CDR3 is 14 amino acids. Trimming took 5 bases from V and 0 from J, leaving 9 bases between them. CDR3 coding DNA: TGTGCCAGCAGTGGAGGGACTAGCACAGATACGCAGTATTTT. Translation: CASSGGTSTDTQYF.

The chain joins TRBV28 to TRBJ1-2; D might be TRBD1 (5 bases). CDR3 size: 16 residues. Germline-derived CDR1 and CDR2 are MDHEN and SYDVKM. The ends were cut back, 5 bases at V and 0 bases at J, with 16 bases in the middle. The chain's CDR3 is CASSAWGSGANYGYTF. Written as DNA, the CDR3 is TGTGCCAGCAGTGCCTGGGGGTCGGGAGCTAACTATGGCTACACCTTC.

This chain joins TRBV7-6 and TRBJ2-5, with 12 positions matching TRBD1. V shed 5 bases and J 2 bases; nucleotides not matched to a gene: 6. CDR1 and CDR2 from the germline V gene are SGHVS and FNYEAQ. The CDR3 totals 16 residues. In nucleotides, the CDR3 is TGTGCCAGCAGCCGCTGGGACAGGGGGCTTCAAGAGACCCAGTACTTC. This encodes CASSRWDRGLQETQYF.

The chain recombines TRBV6-6 with TRBJ1-3; D possibly corresponds to TRBD1 (5 bases). Germline CDR1 is MNHNY and CDR2 is SVGAGI (reference sequence). The CDR3 contains 16 residues. Between the trimmed V and J ends, which lost 2 bases and 1 base, there was a span of 12 bases. In DNA form, the CDR3 reads TGTGCCAGCAGTTACGGTCTGCGGGGGTCTGGAAACACCATATATTTT. Translated, it gives CASSYGLRGSGNTIYF.

The sample holds one count of this clone. V usage is TRBV7-2 and J usage is TRBJ1-4, with TRBD1 as a possible D gene (5 bases). The CDR3 contains 13 residues. V was clipped by 0 bases and J by 10 bases, with 9 bases between them. Germline CDR1 reads SGHTA; CDR2 reads FQGNSA. The CDR3 region has the DNA TGTGCCAGCAGCTTAGCGCGAAGGGGAAAACTGTTTTTT. This translates into CASSLARRGKLFF.

The chain employs TRBV7-4 and TRBJ1-2; D ambiguous. The CDR3 has 9 residues. Germline V gives CDR1 SGHVT, CDR2 SQSDAQ. V was trimmed by 5 bases and J by 14 bases, leaving 9 bases between them. For the CDR3, the DNA is TGTGCCAGCAGCCCCCCGGGTACCTTC. Protein: CASSPPGTF.

The rearrangement uses TRBV28 and TRBJ1-3, with D possibly matching TRBD1 (6 bases). V was shortened by 0 bases and J by 0 bases, with 18 bases between the two germline ends. From germline, CDR1 is MDHEN and CDR2 SYDVKM. The CDR3 covers 19 residues. Written as DNA, the CDR3 is TGTGCCAGCAGTTTATGGCAAACCCCCGGGACACTCTCTGGAAACACCATATATTTT. This translates into CASSLWQTPGTLSGNTIYF.

J is TRBJ2-4 and V is TRBV11-2; 8 bases agree with TRBD2. CDR3 length equals 15 residues. Germline V gives CDR1 SGHAT, CDR2 FQNNGV. J lost 9 bases, V lost 1 base, and 8 bases had no gene match. The CDR3 bases are TGTGCCAGCAGCTTAGCCCGGACTAGCCTCGGCATTCAGTACTTC. Amino acid sequence: CASSLARTSLGIQYF.

The chain uses TRBV10-3 and TRBJ1-1, with no clear D. The CDR3 loop spans 13 amino acids. CDR1 ENHRY and CDR2 SYGVKD come from the germline V gene. Trimming pared 5 bases from V and 11 bases from J, leaving 18 bases between. The CDR3 coding sequence is TGTGCCATCAGTCTGGGTGAGGGAGATCTGGCTTTCTTT. Translating gives CAISLGEGDLAFF.

Remarks on this clone: The CDR3 ends on some other residue instead of the conserved phenylalanine or tryptophan, so this is likely a read error. It is unclear where the CDR3 begins or ends on the DNA, so no DNA is shown, and the CDR3 is as TCRdb lists it. The genes are TRBV5-1 and TRBJ1-1. CDR1 is SGHRS, CDR2 YFSETQ, per germline. From its first to its last residue, the CDR3 has 15 amino acids. The CDR3 here is CASSPRTGGAREEIL.

The chain links TRBV19 to TRBJ2-7; 7 positions agree with TRBD1. This CDR3 comprises 17 residues. Per germline, CDR1 LNHDA and CDR2 SQIVND (reference sequence). V was clipped by 5 bases and J by 3 bases; unmatched bases: 16. The CDR3 nucleotides read TGTGCCAGTAGTCCGGGTAGAGGGACAGCTACTTTCTACGAGCAGTACTTC. Residues: CASSPGRGTATFYEQYF.

As concerns this clone: The sample contains more than one DNA sequence encoding this CDR3. This sequence joins TRBV5-4 and TRBJ2-1; 13 nucleotides agree with TRBD2. CDR3 size: 17 residues. Trimming cost V 4 bases and J 4 bases; bases outside gene matches: 8. Per the germline V gene, CDR1 is SGHNT and CDR2 is YYREEE (reference sequence). CDR3 in amino acids: CASSLGTSGKQYNEQFF. In nucleotides, the CDR3 is TGTGCCAGCAGCCTAGGGACTAGCGGGAAACAATACAATGAGCAGTTCTTC. Supplemented by reference TRBV5-4 and TRBJ2-1, the full variable domain reads ETGVTQSPTHLIKTRGQQVTLRCSSQSGHNTVSWYQQALGQGPQFIFQYYREEENGRGNFPPRFSGLQFPNYSSELNVNALELDDSALYLCASSLGTSGKQYNEQFFGPGTRLTVL.

The chain links TRBV10-3 to TRBJ1-2, with 8 bases lining up with TRBD1. Trimming took 2 bases from V and 7 from J; bases not matched to a gene: 6. Germline-derived CDR1 and CDR2 are ENHRY and SYGVKD. This CDR3 contains 14 residues. CDR3 in DNA: TGTGCCATCAGTGAGATGCGGACAGGGAGTGGCTACACCTTC. This sequence encodes CAISEMRTGSGYTF.

The chain joins TRBV19 to TRBJ1-1; 7 bases are shared with TRBD1. Germline CDR1 is LNHDA and CDR2 is SQIVND (reference sequence). Trimming removed 7 bases from V and 3 bases from J; junction bases left unmatched: 8. The CDR3 is 14 residues long. The CDR3 DNA sequence: TGTGCCAGTATAAGTGGGACAGCCTACACTGAAGCTTTCTTT. Translated, it gives CASISGTAYTEAFF.

V usage is TRBV29-1 and J usage is TRBJ2-7; 9 bases line up with TRBD1. Germline loops: CDR1 SQVTM, CDR2 ANQGSEA. This CDR3 contains 13 residues. The junction had 6 bases not matched to a gene; V was cut back by 6 bases and J by 3 bases. In DNA form, the CDR3 reads TGCAGCGTCGTGGACAGGGGCGGCTACGAGCAGTACTTC. Protein sequence: CSVVDRGGYEQYF.

The V gene is TRBV19, the J gene TRBJ2-1; 9 positions agree with TRBD1. With 8 bases clipped from V and 2 bases from J, the junction kept 7 bases outside the gene matches. CDR1 is LNHDA and CDR2 is SQIVND in the germline V gene (reference sequence). This CDR3 region has 15 residues. The CDR3 DNA reads TGTGCCAGTGAAAAGGGACAGGGCCCCTACAATGAGCAGTTCTTC. Its protein is CASEKGQGPYNEQFF.

The chain has TRBV9 and TRBJ2-3, with D possibly TRBD2 on 6 matching bases. Germline V CDR1 and CDR2: SGDLS, YYNGEE. The CDR3 runs 16 residues. V dropped 0 bases and J dropped 2 bases, with 13 bases sitting between them. This chain's CDR3 is CASSVAAGTHTDTQYF. CDR3 nucleotides: TGTGCCAGCAGCGTAGCTGCGGGGACGCACACAGATACGCAGTATTTT.

The chain uses TRBV7-8 and TRBJ1-2, with 11 nucleotides matching TRBD1. The CDR3 runs to 14 residues. Germline CDR1 is SGHVS and CDR2 is FQNEAQ. J lost 8 bases, V lost 5 bases, and 7 bases had no gene match. The DNA of the CDR3 is TGTGCCAGCAGCCCGGACAGGGGGCTTAGAGGCTACACCTTC. The encoded protein is CASSPDRGLRGYTF.

This rearrangement joins TRBV27 to TRBJ1-6; 10 bases agree with TRBD1. The germline gives CDR1 MNHEY, CDR2 SMNVEV (reference sequence). The CDR3 totals 18 residues. The V segment lost 3 bases and the J segment 7 bases; nucleotides outside the gene matches: 12. CDR3 sequence (DNA): TGTGCCAGCAGTTTCCTAGGGACAGGGGCGGCCGTAAATTCACCCCTCCACTTT. The encoded protein is CASSFLGTGAAVNSPLHF.